This T cell receptor beta chain was captured in a study of OX40 agonist ivuxolimab in advanced cancers. Clones were sequenced by immunoSEQ multiplex PCR, and TCRdb holds only the in-frame ones, with some missing. The sample carries around 33,000 clones, around 84% recorded once. The germline V and J ends were trimmed by 3 bases and 5 bases, with 13 bases remaining between them. The germline gives CDR1 MNHEY, CDR2 SMNVEV (reference sequence). There are 14 residues in the CDR3. This TCR came from an adult with an advanced solid tumor such as melanoma, head and neck, liver or kidney cancer. The genes are TRBV27 and TRBJ1-1; TRBD1 is a possible D gene (5 bases). Source: CD4+ or CD8+ T cells sorted from blood, taken in a trial of the OX40 agonist ivuxolimab. CDR3 residues: CASSLGEVGTEAFF. Written as DNA, the CDR3 is TGTGCCAGCAGTTTGGGGGAGGTAGGGACTGAAGCTTTCTTT.